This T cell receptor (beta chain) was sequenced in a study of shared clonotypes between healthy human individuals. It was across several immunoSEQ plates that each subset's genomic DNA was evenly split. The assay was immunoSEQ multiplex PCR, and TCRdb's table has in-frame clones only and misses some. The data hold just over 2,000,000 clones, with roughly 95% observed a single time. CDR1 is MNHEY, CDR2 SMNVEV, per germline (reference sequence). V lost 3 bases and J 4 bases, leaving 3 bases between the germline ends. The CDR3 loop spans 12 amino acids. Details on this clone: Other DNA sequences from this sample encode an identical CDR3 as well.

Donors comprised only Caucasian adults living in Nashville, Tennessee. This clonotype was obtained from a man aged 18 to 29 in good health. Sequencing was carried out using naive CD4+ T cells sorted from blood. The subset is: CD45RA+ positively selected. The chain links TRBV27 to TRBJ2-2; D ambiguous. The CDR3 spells CASSLGTGELFF. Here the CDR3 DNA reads TGTGCCAGCAGTTTGGGCACCGGGGAGCTGTTTTTT.